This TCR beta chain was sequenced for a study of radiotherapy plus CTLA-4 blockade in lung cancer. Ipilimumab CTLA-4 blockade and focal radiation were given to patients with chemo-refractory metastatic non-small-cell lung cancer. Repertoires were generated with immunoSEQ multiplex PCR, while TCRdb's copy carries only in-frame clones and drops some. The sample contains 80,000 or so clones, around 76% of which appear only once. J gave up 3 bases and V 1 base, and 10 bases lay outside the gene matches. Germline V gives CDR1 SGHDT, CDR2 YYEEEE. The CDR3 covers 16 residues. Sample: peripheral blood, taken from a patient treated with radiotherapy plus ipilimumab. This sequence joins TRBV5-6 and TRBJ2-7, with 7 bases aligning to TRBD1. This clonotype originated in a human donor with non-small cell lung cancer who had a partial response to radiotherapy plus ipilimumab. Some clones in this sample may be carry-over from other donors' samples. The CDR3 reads CASSLRVGTAFYEQYF. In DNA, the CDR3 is TGTGCCAGCAGCTTGAGGGTTGGGACAGCGTTCTACGAGCAGTACTTC.